This is a list of T cell receptor beta chains from one sample in a study of blood T cell repertoires in COVID-19. Using immunoSEQ multiplex PCR, the repertoire was profiled, and TCRdb retains in-frame clones only, with some absent. The table has about 91,000 clones, about 86% seen once. The sequencing sample was made of peripheral blood. The receptor source for this set is a woman aged 70-85 years with acute or convalescent COVID-19. Both conserved end residues are part of each CDR3. D genes are given only for firm matches. Rows may omit the clone size; those that give it use once, few, many or a size class.

v_gene: TRBV4-1; j_gene: TRBJ2-7; abundance: .; d_gene: .; CDR3nt: TGCGCCAGCAGCCGAGGAGGAGGGACCTACGAGCAGTACTTC; CDR3aa: CASSRGGGTYEQYF
v_gene: TRBV19; j_gene: TRBJ1-2; abundance: .; d_gene: .; CDR3nt: TGTGCCAGTAGTCCCGGGGGGGGGTACGACTATGGCTACACCTTC; CDR3aa: CASSPGGGYDYGYTF
v_gene: TRBV19; j_gene: TRBJ1-6; abundance: .; d_gene: TRBD1; CDR3nt: TGTGCCAGTAGTGTCACTGGACAGGTGGGGTCACCCCTCCACTTT; CDR3aa: CASSVTGQVGSPLHF
v_gene: TRBV28; j_gene: TRBJ1-2; abundance: .; d_gene: TRBD1; CDR3nt: TGTGCCAGCAGTTTAGTCCTGATGCTGACAGGGGTCCACTATGGCTACACCTTC; CDR3aa: CASSLVLMLTGVHYGYTF
v_gene: TRBV5-1; j_gene: TRBJ2-1; abundance: .; d_gene: TRBD2; CDR3nt: TGCGCCAGCAGCTTGGGCACGGGACTAGCGTATGAGCAGTTCTTC; CDR3aa: CASSLGTGLAYEQFF
v_gene: TRBV18; j_gene: TRBJ2-5; abundance: .; d_gene: TRBD1; CDR3nt: TGTGCCAGCTCACCTTTTCAACAGGGGGCTTTGGAGGAGACCCAGTACTTC; CDR3aa: CASSPFQQGALEETQYF
v_gene: TRBV7-9; j_gene: TRBJ1-5; abundance: .; d_gene: TRBD1; CDR3nt: TGTGCCAGCAGCTTAACAGGGGGTTGGGCCAATCAGCCCCAGCATTTT; CDR3aa: CASSLTGGWANQPQHF
v_gene: TRBV5-4; j_gene: TRBJ1-2; abundance: .; d_gene: TRBD1; CDR3nt: TGTGCCAGCAGCTCGACAGGGTCGTATGGCTACACCTTC; CDR3aa: CASSSTGSYGYTF
v_gene: TRBV7-2; j_gene: TRBJ2-3; abundance: .; d_gene: .; CDR3nt: TGTGCCAGCAGCTTATGGCGGAACACAGATACGCAGTATTTT; CDR3aa: CASSLWRNTDTQYF
v_gene: TRBV24-1; j_gene: TRBJ2-1; abundance: .; d_gene: TRBD1; CDR3nt: TGTGCCACCAGTGAGCCCGGGACAGGGGGCGGTTTGACCGGGGATGAGCAGTTCTTC; CDR3aa: CATSEPGTGGGLTGDEQFF
v_gene: TRBV6-1; j_gene: TRBJ1-5; abundance: .; d_gene: .; CDR3nt: TGTGCCAGCAGTGAATATGTGGGGGGGAACAATCAGCCCCAGCATTTT; CDR3aa: CASSEYVGGNNQPQHF
v_gene: TRBV2; j_gene: TRBJ2-5; abundance: .; d_gene: TRBD1; CDR3nt: TGTGCCAGCAGGCCAGACAGGGTAGTCCAAGAGACCCAGTACTTC; CDR3aa: CASRPDRVVQETQYF
v_gene: TRBV6-4; j_gene: TRBJ2-7; abundance: .; d_gene: .; CDR3nt: TGTGCCAGCAGTGAACCCACGGGACAATCCGAGCAGTACTTC; CDR3aa: CASSEPTGQSEQYF
v_gene: TRBV18; j_gene: TRBJ2-2; abundance: .; d_gene: .; CDR3nt: TGTGCCAGCTCACCCCTAAGGGGAAGCACCGGGGAGCTGTTTTTT; CDR3aa: CASSPLRGSTGELFF
v_gene: TRBV7-2; j_gene: TRBJ2-7; abundance: .; d_gene: TRBD2; CDR3nt: TGTGCCAGCAGCCTTACAAGCCTAGCGGGAGTGTACGAGCAGTACTTC; CDR3aa: CASSLTSLAGVYEQYF
v_gene: TRBV24-1; j_gene: TRBJ1-2; abundance: .; d_gene: .; CDR3nt: TGTGCCACCAGTGACGCTAACTATGGCTACACCTTC; CDR3aa: CATSDANYGYTF
v_gene: TRBV5-1; j_gene: TRBJ2-3; abundance: .; d_gene: TRBD1; CDR3nt: TGCGCCAGCAGCCCGCCCGGGACAGCGACAGATACGCAGTATTTT; CDR3aa: CASSPPGTATDTQYF
v_gene: TRBV28; j_gene: TRBJ2-2; abundance: .; d_gene: TRBD1; CDR3nt: TGTGCCAGCACTACAGGGGGCTATCCAAACACCGGGGAGCTGTTTTTT; CDR3aa: CASTTGGYPNTGELFF
v_gene: TRBV27; j_gene: TRBJ2-7; abundance: .; d_gene: TRBD1; CDR3nt: TGTGCCAGCAGCCTTACCGGGGACAGGGGCACGTACGAGCAGTACTTC; CDR3aa: CASSLTGDRGTYEQYF
v_gene: TRBV19; j_gene: TRBJ2-6; abundance: .; d_gene: .; CDR3nt: TGTGCCAGTAGTATTCTTGGGGCCAACGTCCTGACTTTC; CDR3aa: CASSILGANVLTF
v_gene: TRBV28; j_gene: TRBJ2-1; abundance: .; d_gene: TRBD2; CDR3nt: TGTGCCAGCATTAATAGCGGGAGGGCCGGCTCCTACAATGAGCAGTTCTTC; CDR3aa: CASINSGRAGSYNEQFF
v_gene: TRBV27; j_gene: TRBJ1-2; abundance: once; d_gene: TRBD1; CDR3nt: TGTGCCAGCAGTGCTCAGGGGGTAAACTATGGCTACACCTTC; CDR3aa: CASSAQGVNYGYTF
v_gene: TRBV4-1; j_gene: TRBJ2-7; abundance: .; d_gene: TRBD1; CDR3nt: TGCGCCAGCAGCCTAGACAGGGTAAGGCCCCAGGGATCCTACGAGCAGTACTTC; CDR3aa: CASSLDRVRPQGSYEQYF
v_gene: TRBV27; j_gene: TRBJ2-5; abundance: .; d_gene: .; CDR3nt: TGTGCCAGCAGTTTCAACCAAGAGACCCAGTACTTC; CDR3aa: CASSFNQETQYF
v_gene: TRBV29-1; j_gene: TRBJ2-3; abundance: .; d_gene: TRBD1; CDR3nt: TGCAGCGTTGGACCACTTAGGGACAGAGCCTTCACAGATACGCAGTATTTT; CDR3aa: CSVGPLRDRAFTDTQYF
v_gene: TRBV5-1; j_gene: TRBJ2-2; abundance: few; d_gene: TRBD1; CDR3nt: TGCGCCAGCAGCCCGGACAGGGTCGGTACCGGGGAGCTGTTTTTT; CDR3aa: CASSPDRVGTGELFF
v_gene: TRBV9; j_gene: TRBJ2-1; abundance: .; d_gene: .; CDR3nt: TGTGCCAGCAGCCCCCGAACAGGAGGGTTGCATGAGCAGTTCTTC; CDR3aa: CASSPRTGGLHEQFF
v_gene: TRBV5-1; j_gene: TRBJ2-3; abundance: .; d_gene: .; CDR3nt: TGCGCCAGCAGCCGGGGGAGCGGAGGCACAGATACGCAGTATTTT; CDR3aa: CASSRGSGGTDTQYF
v_gene: TRBV7-9; j_gene: TRBJ1-4; abundance: .; d_gene: TRBD1; CDR3nt: TGTGCCAGCAGTTACGGACAGGGGGATCGGGAAAAACTGTTTTTT; CDR3aa: CASSYGQGDREKLFF
v_gene: TRBV24-1; j_gene: TRBJ2-3; abundance: few; d_gene: TRBD1; CDR3nt: TGTGCCACCAGTCGACAGGGGATTGATACGCAGTATTTT; CDR3aa: CATSRQGIDTQYF
v_gene: TRBV6-5; j_gene: TRBJ2-7; abundance: .; d_gene: .; CDR3nt: TGTGCCAGCAGACTGGGGCGGAACGAGCAGTACTTC; CDR3aa: CASRLGRNEQYF
v_gene: TRBV28; j_gene: TRBJ2-7; abundance: .; d_gene: .; CDR3nt: TGTGCCAGCAGTTTTAAGTGGATTACAGGCGAGCAGTACTTC; CDR3aa: CASSFKWITGEQYF
v_gene: TRBV5-1; j_gene: TRBJ1-5; abundance: .; d_gene: .; CDR3nt: TGCGCCAGCAGCTTGTGGGGAGAGGACAATCAGCCCCAGCATTTT; CDR3aa: CASSLWGEDNQPQHF
v_gene: TRBV20-1; j_gene: TRBJ2-3; abundance: .; d_gene: .; CDR3nt: TGCAGTGGGAGTTCAGATACGCAGTATTTT; CDR3aa: CSGSSDTQYF
v_gene: TRBV6-5; j_gene: TRBJ2-1; abundance: .; d_gene: .; CDR3nt: TGTGCCAGCAGTTACAGCCGGCGGCCCATCGGCAATGAGCAGTTCTTC; CDR3aa: CASSYSRRPIGNEQFF
v_gene: TRBV6-5; j_gene: TRBJ2-3; abundance: .; d_gene: .; CDR3nt: TGTGCCAGCTCAGTAGGGGGGGGCGTCACAGATACGCAGTATTTT; CDR3aa: CASSVGGGVTDTQYF
v_gene: TRBV27; j_gene: TRBJ2-1; abundance: .; d_gene: .; CDR3nt: TGTGCCAGCGGGACTCGGACCATCTACAATGAGCAGTTCTTC; CDR3aa: CASGTRTIYNEQFF
v_gene: TRBV2; j_gene: TRBJ2-7; abundance: .; d_gene: TRBD1; CDR3nt: TGTGCCAGCAGTGGGGACAGGAGCTCCTACGAGCAGTACTTC; CDR3aa: CASSGDRSSYEQYF